These 16 T cell receptor beta chains were all obtained from the same sample, sequenced in a study of control samples from healthy donors and cancer patients. Measured with immunoSEQ multiplex PCR; TCRdb has only the in-frame clones, and not every one. The sample consists of some 160,000 clones, about 94% of them appearing once. Sample: blood. Source of these receptors: a woman in her twenties or thirties in good health.

This clone turned up a few times. The sample has other DNA sequences that encode this CDR3 too. The chain combines TRBV5-6 with TRBJ2-7; D not certain. CDR1 SGHDT and CDR2 YYEEEE come from the germline V gene. V lost 1 base to trimming and J lost 2 bases, with 7 bases between them. The CDR3 covers 13 residues. CDR3 loop: CASSLRSAYEQYF. The CDR3 DNA is TGTGCCAGCAGCTTGAGGTCCGCCTACGAGCAGTACTTC.

The CDR3 DNA follows: TGCGCCAGCAGCAGACAGGGGGCCAGGGGAGATACGCAGTATTTT. It yields the protein CASSRQGARGDTQYF. The chain recombines TRBV5-1 with TRBJ2-3; 10 bases are shared with TRBD1. This CDR3 spans 15 amino acids. Per the germline V gene, CDR1 is SGHRS and CDR2 is YFSETQ. V lost 4 bases and J lost 5; bases outside the gene matches: 7.

The CDR3 DNA is TGTGCCAGCAGTTTATACGCGGGAGGGTACTATGGCTACACCTTC. As protein: CASSLYAGGYYGYTF. V gene TRBV27 combines with J gene TRBJ1-2; D call uncertain. Trimming removed 1 base at V and 3 bases at J, with 12 bases between. Germline V gene lookup returns CDR1 MNHEY and CDR2 SMNVEV (reference sequence). The CDR3 extends over 15 amino acids.

CDR3 bases: TGTGCCAGCAGCTTTATAGGGGTCCCTAATCAGCCCCAGCATTTT. Encoded protein: CASSFIGVPNQPQHF. The chain links TRBV7-2 to TRBJ1-5; tentative D call: TRBD1 (5 bases). This CDR3 is built from 15 residues. V dropped 3 bases and J dropped 4 bases, with 13 bases sitting between them. Germline V CDR1 and CDR2: SGHTA, FQGNSA. Complete variable domain (other parts from reference TRBV7-2 and TRBJ1-5): GAGVSQSPSNKVTEKGKDVELRCDPISGHTALYWYRQSLGQGLEFLIYFQGNSAPDKSGLPSDRFSAERTGGSVSTLTIQRTQQEDSAVYLCASSFIGVPNQPQHFGDGTRLSIL.

This clone was detected only once. This chain connects TRBV30 to TRBJ2-7, with TRBD1 identical over 7 bases. The germline CDR1 and CDR2 sequences are GTSNPN and SVGIG (reference sequence). J gave up 1 base and V 5 bases, and 8 bases lay outside the gene matches. The CDR3 consists of 14 residues. The CDR3 region is CAWGPGQSSYEQYF. The CDR3 coding sequence is TGTGCCTGGGGACCGGGACAGTCGTCCTACGAGCAGTACTTC.

The chain has TRBV12-3 or TRBV12-4 and TRBJ1-1, with no clear D. V was pared by 5 bases and J by 4 bases, with 2 bases between. The CDR3 extends over 10 amino acids. This CDR3 is CASSITEAFF. The CDR3 bases are TGTGCCAGCAGTATCACTGAAGCTTTCTTT.

Here the CDR3 reads CASSPSPPQVGEKLFF. The DNA of the CDR3 is TGCGCCAGCAGCCCCAGCCCACCGCAGGTGGGTGAAAAACTGTTTTTT. The rearrangement uses TRBV4-1 and TRBJ1-4; D is uncertain. Between the trimmed V and J ends, which lost 4 bases and 7 bases, there was a span of 19 bases. The CDR3 runs to 16 residues. Germline CDR1 is MGHRA and CDR2 is YSYEKL.

V is TRBV24-1 and J is TRBJ2-1; the match to TRBD2 covers 7 bases. Germline CDR1 reads KGHDR; CDR2 reads SFDVKD. The CDR3 extends over 13 amino acids. J was trimmed by 5 bases and V by 10 bases; bases with no gene match: 7. The CDR3 here is CATAGLGHNEQFF. Here the CDR3 DNA reads TGTGCCACAGCGGGGTTGGGGCACAATGAGCAGTTCTTC.

The chain couples TRBV6-4 to TRBJ2-7; TRBD2 agrees at 9 bases. Trimming removed 10 bases from V and 0 bases from J; junction bases left unmatched: 7. The CDR3 loop spans 14 amino acids. Germline CDR1 MRHNA, CDR2 SNTAGT. The CDR3 coding sequence is TGTGCCACCTCCCCGACTAGCGGCTCCTACGAGCAGTACTTC. It translates to CATSPTSGSYEQYF.

This clone was seen just once. Other nucleotide sequences in the sample specify the same CDR3. The rearrangement uses TRBV28 and TRBJ1-2, with D unresolved. The CDR3 covers 11 residues. Looked up from germline, CDR1 is MDHEN and CDR2 is SYDVKM. V was shortened by 6 bases and J by 2 bases, with 4 bases between the two germline ends. CDR3: CASSNNYGYTF. CDR3 DNA: TGTGCCAGCAGCAACAACTATGGCTACACCTTC.

The rearrangement uses TRBV7-8 and TRBJ2-5; D may be TRBD1 (6 bases). The CDR3 spans 15 residues. Germline values: CDR1 SGHVS, CDR2 FQNEAQ. Trimming pared 1 base from V and 5 bases from J, leaving 14 bases between. The CDR3 is CASSLVGRGGETQYF. Here the CDR3 DNA reads TGTGCCAGCAGCTTAGTTGGCAGGGGTGGGGAGACCCAGTACTTC.

The chain is built from TRBV28 and TRBJ2-3; 9 bases are shared with TRBD1. The CDR3 spans 13 residues. CDR1 and CDR2 from the germline V gene are MDHEN and SYDVKM. V was pared by 8 bases and J by 5 bases, with 5 bases of the junction left unmatched. In DNA form, the CDR3 reads TGTGCCAGCTCGGCGACAGGGGGAGATACGCAGTATTTT. It translates to CASSATGGDTQYF.

V gene TRBV7-8 combines with J gene TRBJ1-5, with 7 bases lining up with TRBD1. This CDR3 has 16 residues. Trimming took 1 base from V and 2 from J; bases not matched to a gene: 5. The germline gives CDR1 SGHVS, CDR2 FQNEAQ. The CDR3 region is CASSLGQGSGNQPQHF. CDR3 sequence (DNA): TGTGCCAGCAGCTTAGGACAGGGATCTGGCAATCAGCCCCAGCATTTT.

V usage is TRBV23-1 and J usage is TRBJ1-5; 10 nucleotides match TRBD1. TRBV23-1 is an ORF; its function is uncertain. There are 15 residues in the CDR3. V shed 3 bases, J shed 7 bases, and the junction held 6 bases outside the gene matches. The CDR3 here is CASSHRDRGSQPQHF. CDR3 sequence (DNA): TGCGCCAGCAGTCACCGGGACAGGGGTAGCCAGCCCCAGCATTTT.

The table lists this clone with a few counts. The rearrangement uses TRBV5-6 and TRBJ1-2; 10 bases fit TRBD1. Trimming removed 5 bases from V and 6 bases from J; junction bases left unmatched: 7. The CDR3 runs 14 residues. CDR1 and CDR2 (germline): SGHDT, YYEEEE. CDR3 sequence (DNA): TGTGCCAGCAGTCGATGGACAGGGGGGGATGGCTACACCTTC. Residues: CASSRWTGGDGYTF.

The V call is TRBV27, the J call TRBJ1-1; D gene uncertain. The CDR3 consists of 13 residues. Trimming left V 0 bases short and J 0 bases short, with 2 bases between. Germline CDR1 reads MNHEY; CDR2 reads SMNVEV (reference sequence). This CDR3 is CASSLSLNTEAFF. CDR3 nucleotides: TGTGCCAGCAGTTTATCCCTGAACACTGAAGCTTTCTTT.